A selection of T cell receptor beta chains follows, all from one sample in a study of STAT3 mutations in large granular lymphocyte leukemia. Using immunoSEQ multiplex PCR, the repertoire was profiled, and TCRdb retains in-frame clones only, with some absent. This sample carries under 15,000 clones, approximately 84% of them seen once, and the ten largest clones take roughly half. The sequencing sample was made of peripheral blood mononuclear cells. The receptors originated from a man aged 55-75 years with T-cell large granular lymphocyte leukemia. Some clones in this sample may be carry-over from other donors' samples. CDR3s include the opening cysteine and the closing phenylalanine or tryptophan. The D gene is left open where the match is weak. Size is omitted from some rows. Given values are once, few, many or a class for expanded clones.

J gene: TRBJ1-5; V gene: TRBV30; clone size: few; D gene: -; CDR3 protein: CAWAAGAPNQPQHF; CDR3 DNA: TGTGCCTGGGCCGCAGGGGCCCCCAATCAGCCCCAGCATTTT
J gene: TRBJ2-3; V gene: TRBV30; clone size: -; D gene: TRBD1; CDR3 protein: CAWRSLGGRESTTSTDTQYF; CDR3 DNA: TGTGCCTGGAGATCCCTAGGGGGCAGGGAGTCTACTACTAGCACAGATACGCAGTATTTT
J gene: TRBJ2-5; V gene: TRBV5-4; clone size: -; D gene: TRBD2; CDR3 protein: CASSTIGLAAEETQYF; CDR3 DNA: TGTGCCAGCAGCACCATCGGACTAGCGGCAGAGGAGACCCAGTACTTC
J gene: TRBJ1-1; V gene: TRBV7-3; clone size: -; D gene: -; CDR3 protein: CASSDKESFF; CDR3 DNA: TGTGCCAGCAGCGACAAAGAGTCTTTCTTT
J gene: TRBJ2-7; V gene: TRBV4-2; clone size: -; D gene: TRBD2; CDR3 protein: CASSLGTSGELYEQYF; CDR3 DNA: TGTGCCAGCAGCCTCGGGACTAGCGGGGAACTATACGAGCAGTACTTC
J gene: TRBJ2-1; V gene: TRBV5-1; clone size: -; D gene: TRBD1; CDR3 protein: CASSFTDRANNEQFF; CDR3 DNA: TGCGCCAGCAGCTTCACTGACAGGGCGAACAATGAGCAGTTCTTC
J gene: TRBJ2-2; V gene: TRBV5-4; clone size: -; D gene: TRBD2; CDR3 protein: CASSFDRPLLAGVGELFF; CDR3 DNA: TGTGCCAGCAGTTTCGACCGACCTCTACTAGCGGGGGTCGGGGAGCTGTTTTTT
J gene: TRBJ2-2; V gene: TRBV7-9; clone size: -; D gene: TRBD1; CDR3 protein: CASSYGQGWILTGELFF; CDR3 DNA: TGTGCCAGCAGCTACGGACAGGGGTGGATACTTACCGGGGAGCTGTTTTTT
J gene: TRBJ2-3; V gene: TRBV7-3; clone size: -; D gene: TRBD2; CDR3 protein: CASSSGLAGVADTQYF; CDR3 DNA: TGTGCCAGCAGCTCAGGACTAGCGGGAGTTGCAGATACGCAGTATTTT
J gene: TRBJ2-3; V gene: TRBV7-2; clone size: -; D gene: TRBD2; CDR3 protein: CASSLELAGADTQYF; CDR3 DNA: TGTGCCAGCAGCTTAGAACTAGCGGGGGCAGATACGCAGTATTTT
J gene: TRBJ2-3; V gene: TRBV2; clone size: once; D gene: -; CDR3 protein: CASISGTDTQYF; CDR3 DNA: TGTGCCAGCATATCCGGCACAGATACGCAGTATTTT
J gene: TRBJ2-7; V gene: TRBV10-1; clone size: -; D gene: -; CDR3 protein: CASSVGLRSYEQYF; CDR3 DNA: TGCGCCAGCAGTGTTGGACTCCGGTCCTACGAGCAGTACTTC
J gene: TRBJ2-7; V gene: TRBV4-1; clone size: few; D gene: -; CDR3 protein: CASSQQTVSYEQYF; CDR3 DNA: TGCGCCAGCAGCCAGCAGACAGTATCCTACGAGCAGTACTTC
J gene: TRBJ1-5; V gene: TRBV30; clone size: -; D gene: -; CDR3 protein: CAWSVPGQPQHF; CDR3 DNA: TGTGCCTGGAGTGTACCGGGTCAGCCCCAGCATTTT
J gene: TRBJ2-2; V gene: TRBV28; clone size: -; D gene: -; CDR3 protein: CASPPLTWTIFAGELFF; CDR3 DNA: TGTGCCAGCCCCCCATTAACTTGGACTATCTTCGCCGGGGAGCTGTTTTTT
J gene: TRBJ2-2; V gene: TRBV5-1; clone size: -; D gene: TRBD2; CDR3 protein: CASSPTLTSGRGDGELFF; CDR3 DNA: TGCGCCAGCAGCCCAACCCTGACTAGCGGGAGAGGGGACGGGGAGCTGTTTTTT
J gene: TRBJ1-1; V gene: TRBV9; clone size: once; D gene: TRBD1; CDR3 protein: CASSVGTGVGKAFF; CDR3 DNA: TGTGCCAGCAGCGTAGGGACAGGGGTTGGGAAAGCTTTCTTT
J gene: TRBJ1-1; V gene: TRBV19; clone size: -; D gene: -; CDR3 protein: CASSISSEKAFF; CDR3 DNA: TGTGCCAGTAGTATTAGTTCTGAGAAAGCCTTCTTT
J gene: TRBJ2-1; V gene: TRBV29-1; clone size: -; D gene: TRBD1; CDR3 protein: CSDHRGSNEQFF; CDR3 DNA: TGCAGCGACCACAGGGGATCAAATGAGCAGTTCTTC
J gene: TRBJ2-7; V gene: TRBV5-1; clone size: -; D gene: TRBD1; CDR3 protein: CASSTRQGNYEQYF; CDR3 DNA: TGCGCCAGCAGCACAAGACAGGGGAACTACGAGCAGTACTTC
J gene: TRBJ1-1; V gene: TRBV4-3; clone size: -; D gene: -; CDR3 protein: CASSQDRGTLMAFF; CDR3 DNA: TGCGCCAGCAGCCAAGATAGGGGGACCCTTATGGCTTTCTTT
J gene: TRBJ1-5; V gene: TRBV6-1; clone size: -; D gene: -; CDR3 protein: CASSELGGPQHF; CDR3 DNA: TGTGCCAGCAGTGAACTGGGTGGGCCCCAGCATTTT
J gene: TRBJ2-3; V gene: TRBV7-3; clone size: -; D gene: TRBD2; CDR3 protein: CASSSSGRTDTQYF; CDR3 DNA: TGTGCCAGCAGCTCCAGCGGGAGGACAGATACGCAGTATTTT
J gene: TRBJ2-2; V gene: TRBV5-4; clone size: -; D gene: -; CDR3 protein: CASSLALTGELFF; CDR3 DNA: TGTGCCAGCAGCTTGGCGTTAACCGGGGAGCTGTTTTTT
J gene: TRBJ2-3; V gene: TRBV19; clone size: -; D gene: -; CDR3 protein: CASSIASPGTDTQYF; CDR3 DNA: TGTGCCAGTAGTATAGCCAGTCCCGGCACAGATACGCAGTATTTT
J gene: TRBJ2-7; V gene: TRBV19; clone size: -; D gene: TRBD1; CDR3 protein: CASSTSGQGPYEQYF; CDR3 DNA: TGTGCCAGTAGTACATCGGGACAGGGCCCCTACGAGCAGTACTTC
J gene: TRBJ2-2; V gene: TRBV18; clone size: -; D gene: -; CDR3 protein: CASSPPSGTGELFF; CDR3 DNA: TGTGCCAGCTCACCACCGAGTGGCACCGGGGAGCTGTTTTTT
J gene: TRBJ2-5; V gene: TRBV19; clone size: -; D gene: -; CDR3 protein: CASSIGAQGGETQYF; CDR3 DNA: TGTGCCAGTAGTATAGGGGCACAGGGAGGAGAGACCCAGTACTTC
J gene: TRBJ2-7; V gene: TRBV27; clone size: -; D gene: TRBD1; CDR3 protein: CASSSPGTGVYEQYF; CDR3 DNA: TGTGCCAGCAGTTCGCCCGGGACAGGAGTCTACGAGCAGTACTTC
J gene: TRBJ2-6; V gene: TRBV27; clone size: -; D gene: TRBD2; CDR3 protein: CASRTSGGSGANVLTF; CDR3 DNA: TGTGCCAGCAGGACTAGCGGGGGCTCTGGGGCCAACGTCCTGACTTTC
J gene: TRBJ2-7; V gene: TRBV4-1; clone size: -; D gene: -; CDR3 protein: CASSQITGEQYF; CDR3 DNA: TGCGCCAGCAGCCAAATTACGGGAGAGCAGTACTTC
J gene: TRBJ1-2; V gene: TRBV7-2; clone size: -; D gene: -; CDR3 protein: CASSPGRAWGYTF; CDR3 DNA: TGTGCCAGCAGCCCCGGCAGGGCCTGGGGCTACACCTTC
J gene: TRBJ2-3; V gene: TRBV7-8; clone size: -; D gene: TRBD2; CDR3 protein: CASSGLAGGRGDTQYF; CDR3 DNA: TGTGCCAGCAGCGGACTAGCGGGAGGGCGGGGAGATACGCAGTATTTT
J gene: TRBJ2-1; V gene: TRBV9; clone size: -; D gene: -; CDR3 protein: CASSVLVPSSYNEQFF; CDR3 DNA: TGTGCCAGCAGCGTACTGGTACCGAGCTCCTACAATGAGCAGTTCTTC
J gene: TRBJ1-2; V gene: TRBV19; clone size: -; D gene: TRBD1; CDR3 protein: CASSEAGGNYGYTF; CDR3 DNA: TGTGCCAGTAGTGAGGCAGGGGGCAACTATGGCTACACCTTC
J gene: TRBJ2-3; V gene: TRBV18; clone size: -; D gene: TRBD2; CDR3 protein: CASSPGGQLAGGGSDTQYF; CDR3 DNA: TGTGCCAGCTCACCAGGAGGCCAGCTAGCGGGAGGAGGGTCAGATACGCAGTATTTT
J gene: TRBJ2-1; V gene: TRBV6-1; clone size: -; D gene: -; CDR3 protein: CASTRGGQNEQFF; CDR3 DNA: TGTGCCAGCACGAGAGGAGGACAGAATGAGCAGTTCTTC
J gene: TRBJ2-2; V gene: TRBV5-5; clone size: few; D gene: TRBD1; CDR3 protein: CASSITGGASTGELFF; CDR3 DNA: TGTGCCAGCAGCATCACAGGGGGCGCCAGCACCGGGGAGCTGTTTTTT
J gene: TRBJ2-1; V gene: TRBV9; clone size: once; D gene: TRBD2; CDR3 protein: CASSAGTSGRIYNEQFF; CDR3 DNA: TGTGCCAGCAGCGCCGGGACTAGCGGGAGGATTTACAATGAGCAGTTCTTC
J gene: TRBJ2-5; V gene: TRBV18; clone size: -; D gene: -; CDR3 protein: CASSPLRGETQYF; CDR3 DNA: TGTGCCAGCTCACCACTCCGTGGAGAGACCCAGTACTTC
J gene: TRBJ2-1; V gene: TRBV27; clone size: large; D gene: -; CDR3 protein: CASSLGGSQTEQFF; CDR3 DNA: TGTGCCAGCAGTTTGGGGGGCAGTCAAACCGAGCAGTTCTTC
J gene: TRBJ2-3; V gene: TRBV7-9; clone size: once; D gene: -; CDR3 protein: CASSRSTDTQYF; CDR3 DNA: TGTGCCAGCAGCCGCAGCACAGATACGCAGTATTTT